Included here is one T cell receptor beta chain sequence, with context. The data stem from a study of CD8 T cells in Susac syndrome. With random hexamers, roughly 0.45 to 1 ug RNA was reverse transcribed. TCRdb re-derived calls from the immunoSEQ multiplex PCR reads in MiXCR, one entry per CDR3 protein. The sample has about 120,000 distinct CDR3 sequences; 85% to 95% are singletons. The CDR3 has 17 amino acids. Germline values: CDR1 LNHNV, CDR2 YYDKDF (reference sequence). Trimming took 0 bases from V and 4 from J, leaving 18 bases between them. This sequence originates from a human donor in good health. Sequenced material: CD4+ T cells from PBMCs. V gene TRBV15 combines with J gene TRBJ1-2; maybe TRBD1 (6 bases). CDR3 sequence: CATSRDVGTSPRYGYTF. CDR3 DNA sequence: TGTGCCACCAGCAGAGATGTAGGGACATCACCCCGCTATGGCTACACCTTC.